A selection of T cell receptor beta chains follows, all from one sample in a study of blood T cell repertoires in COVID-19. Some clones are missing from TCRdb's copy, which holds only in-frame ones; the method was immunoSEQ multiplex PCR. The sample comprises approximately 270,000 clones, 70% to 90% of which are singletons, and 4% to 4.5% rests with the top ten. Sequenced: PBMCs or T cells enriched from blood (not recorded which). The receptors derive from a woman in her 30s who had recovered from COVID-19. Each CDR3 is given with its conserved first and last residue. A D gene is named only where the DNA matches it firmly. The size entry is marked missing in some rows and otherwise reads once, few, many or a size class.

DNA: TGTGCCAGCAGTTTTCGAGACAGGTTGACCGGGGAGCTGTTTTTT; CDR3: CASSFRDRLTGELFF; size: .; J: TRBJ2-2; D: .; V: TRBV28
DNA: TGTGCCAGCAGCTTGATGAACCGGGACAGCTCCTACGAGCAGTACTTC; CDR3: CASSLMNRDSSYEQYF; size: .; J: TRBJ2-7; D: TRBD1; V: TRBV11-3
DNA: TGCACCAGCAGCCAAGATCAAGGCAGGGGACAGACCTATAATTCACCCCTCCACTTT; CDR3: CTSSQDQGRGQTYNSPLHF; size: few; J: TRBJ1-6; D: .; V: TRBV1
DNA: TGTGCCAGCAGTCTTACAGGGGGCGGGGCCGGGGAGCTGTTTTTT; CDR3: CASSLTGGGAGELFF; size: .; J: TRBJ2-2; D: TRBD1; V: TRBV28
DNA: TGTGCCAGCAGCTCTAGCTCTCGGGATACGCAGTATTTT; CDR3: CASSSSSRDTQYF; size: .; J: TRBJ2-3; D: .; V: TRBV7-3
DNA: TGTGCCAGTAGTATAAGACAACACAATGAGCAGTTCTTC; CDR3: CASSIRQHNEQFF; size: .; J: TRBJ2-1; D: .; V: TRBV19
DNA: TGTGCCAGAAGCCGGACAGACTATGGCTACACCTTC; CDR3: CARSRTDYGYTF; size: .; J: TRBJ1-2; D: .; V: TRBV5-3
DNA: TGTGCCAGCAGTGACTCCAGCCCTAGACCCCTTGATAGCAATCAGCCCCAGCATTTT; CDR3: CASSDSSPRPLDSNQPQHF; size: .; J: TRBJ1-5; D: .; V: TRBV6-4
DNA: TGTGCCAGCAGTCTGGACAGGGGGAGCAATCAGCCCCAGCATTTT; CDR3: CASSLDRGSNQPQHF; size: .; J: TRBJ1-5; D: TRBD1; V: TRBV2
DNA: TGTGCCAGTAAACAGGGGACCCCAAGAAACGAGCAGTACTTC; CDR3: CASKQGTPRNEQYF; size: .; J: TRBJ2-7; D: TRBD1; V: TRBV6-6
DNA: TGTGCCAGCAGCTCCCAGGAGGGGTTCAATCAGCCCCAGCATTTT; CDR3: CASSSQEGFNQPQHF; size: .; J: TRBJ1-5; D: .; V: TRBV7-6
DNA: TGTGCCAGCAGCGTCGACAGGGACCGGCAGCCCCAGCATTTT; CDR3: CASSVDRDRQPQHF; size: few; J: TRBJ1-5; D: TRBD1; V: TRBV7-9
DNA: TGCGCCAGCAGCTTGGCCGCAGACAATTATGGCTACACCTTC; CDR3: CASSLAADNYGYTF; size: few; J: TRBJ1-2; D: .; V: TRBV5-1
DNA: TGCGCCAGCAGTACCACAGGGAGTACTGGAAACACCATATATTTT; CDR3: CASSTTGSTGNTIYF; size: few; J: TRBJ1-3; D: .; V: TRBV5-1
DNA: TGTGCCAGCAGCAAAATTGTAGCGGGAGCTTCTGGGGCCAACGTCCTGACTTTC; CDR3: CASSKIVAGASGANVLTF; size: .; J: TRBJ2-6; D: TRBD2; V: TRBV7-9
DNA: TGTGCCAGCAGTCCTCTCGGGACAGGGGCCGGAAGCTATGGCTACACCTTC; CDR3: CASSPLGTGAGSYGYTF; size: .; J: TRBJ1-2; D: TRBD1; V: TRBV6-6
DNA: TGTGCCAGCAGCTTACAGGGGGCCCGAGACACTGAAGCTTTCTTT; CDR3: CASSLQGARDTEAFF; size: .; J: TRBJ1-1; D: TRBD1; V: TRBV28
DNA: TGTGCCAGTAGTATATTACCGGGACAGGGGTACACTGAAGCTTTCTTT; CDR3: CASSILPGQGYTEAFF; size: few; J: TRBJ1-1; D: TRBD1; V: TRBV19
DNA: TGTGCCTGGAGTTCGAACCTGGGACTAGCGGGGGGACGTAAAGGAGATACGCAGTATTTT; CDR3: CAWSSNLGLAGGRKGDTQYF; size: few; J: TRBJ2-3; D: TRBD2; V: TRBV30
DNA: TGCGCCAGCTCGGACAGCTTCTATGGCTACACCTTC; CDR3: CASSDSFYGYTF; size: once; J: TRBJ1-2; D: .; V: TRBV5-1
DNA: TGTGCCGGAGGGTTCGCGGGCGCAACTAATGAAAAACTGTTTTTT; CDR3: CAGGFAGATNEKLFF; size: .; J: TRBJ1-4; D: .; V: TRBV6-5
DNA: TGTGCCTGGAGTGTACAGGGGGCGACCTATGGCTACACCTTC; CDR3: CAWSVQGATYGYTF; size: .; J: TRBJ1-2; D: TRBD1; V: TRBV30
DNA: TGCGCCAGCAGCTCGTCTGTCGGGGCAGATACGCAGTATTTT; CDR3: CASSSSVGADTQYF; size: .; J: TRBJ2-3; D: .; V: TRBV5-1
DNA: TGTGCCAGCAGCCCGGACAGGGGAAGGGAGACCCAGTACTTC; CDR3: CASSPDRGRETQYF; size: .; J: TRBJ2-5; D: TRBD1; V: TRBV9